This TCR beta chain was retrieved from a study of cytomegalovirus exposure and HLA in healthy donors. Concerning this clone: The antigen is not known.

V was trimmed by 6 bases and J by 5 bases, leaving 13 bases between them. Per germline, CDR1 LNHDA and CDR2 SQIVND (reference sequence). This CDR3 comprises 14 residues. The PCR made use of 60 Vbeta and 13 Jbeta primers. TCRdb keeps only in-frame clones here, not all; method: immunoSEQ multiplex PCR. In the table there are approximately 84,000 clones, roughly 80% of which are singletons. Findings of the study overall: Based on reports, TCR beta sequences accurately predicted HLA-A and HLA-B alleles for most subjects. The authors excluded some V segments, including TRBV6-2 and TRBV6-3, as indistinguishable.

The sequence was collected from a man in his forties in good health and CMV-seronegative. The chain uses TRBV19 and TRBJ1-4; D remains unclear. Material for sequencing was PBMCs. The CDR3 DNA is TGTGCCAGTAGGATCGAAGGGAGCAATGAAAAACTGTTTTTT. It translates to CASRIEGSNEKLFF.